The source of this T cell receptor (beta chain) is a study of shared clonotypes between healthy human individuals. Study details: Three plates each covered CD4 naive and memory; CD8 naive two, CD8 memory one.

Trimming shortened V by 1 base and J by 7 bases, and 12 bases separated the two germline ends. The V gene's germline CDR1 is SGHAT and CDR2 FQDESV (reference sequence). The CDR3 runs to 14 residues. Only in-frame clones appear in the TCRdb table, and some are missing; sequencing was by immunoSEQ multiplex PCR. The table has about 380,000 clones, just over 95% seen once; the top ten hold around 0.32%. The TCR was taken from a man younger than 40 in good health. The chain recombines TRBV11-1 with TRBJ2-3, with D perhaps given as TRBD1 or TRBD2 (7 bases each). Sequencing used memory CD8+ T cells sorted from blood. Subset: CD45RO+ cells pooled with CCR7-negative TemRA cells. CDR3 in DNA: TGTGCCAGCAGCTTAGAGCAGGGGGGGAATACGCAGTATTTT. The encoded protein is CASSLEQGGNTQYF.